This entry lists 2 T cell receptor beta chains sequenced from one sample in a study of blood T cell repertoires in COVID-19. Method: immunoSEQ multiplex PCR; TCRdb's copy keeps in-frame clones and lacks some. The sample shows about 180,000 clones, roughly 85% of them seen only once. The specimen sequenced was PBMCs or T cells enriched from blood (not recorded which). The origin of the receptors is a young woman who had recovered from COVID-19.

The genes are TRBV19 and TRBJ1-2; weak D call: TRBD1 (5 bases). In germline, CDR1 is LNHDA, CDR2 SQIVND (reference sequence). This CDR3 is built from 14 residues. V was shortened by 9 bases and J by 4 bases, with 18 bases between the two germline ends. The CDR3 DNA reads as TGTGCCAGCGTCGATCCGGGACTCAGCTATGGCTACACCTTC. Translation gives CASVDPGLSYGYTF.

This clone was picked up one time. The V call is TRBV7-8, the J call TRBJ2-2; tentative D call: TRBD2 (5 bases). CDR1 is SGHVS and CDR2 is FQNEAQ in the germline V gene. Between the trimmed V and J ends, which lost 3 bases and 4 bases, there was a span of 21 bases. This CDR3 is built from 18 residues. The DNA of the CDR3 is TGTGCCAGCAGCTTTAGCCTAGCCTCTCTTGGTGGCACCGGGGAGCTGTTTTTT. This codes for CASSFSLASLGGTGELFF.